The entry that follows covers one T cell receptor (beta chain) sequence. Its antigen is undetermined. In germline, CDR1 is LGHNA, CDR2 YNFKEQ. The CDR3 length is 15 residues. The germline V and J ends were trimmed by 1 base and 1 base, with 9 bases remaining between them. At survey level, the immunoSEQ assay was run in its v3.0 version. The data were produced by immunoSEQ multiplex PCR, yet TCRdb's version contains in-frame clones alone and is incomplete. This table has around 35,000 clones, approximately 97% appearing once. The sample is drawn from a study of long-term antiretroviral therapy in people with HIV. Study-level background: Specimens dating back about a decade before the 2015 immediate-ART recommendation are the oldest included.

Treatment locations for all participants with HIV were in the United States. Whole-study findings and limits: The range of CDR3 lengths in HIV repertoires proved narrower than that found in controls. On ART adherence, viral resistance or therapy changes, no data were available.

This chain joins TRBV4-2 and TRBJ2-3; D might be TRBD1 or TRBD2, each matching 5 bases. The sample was unsorted PBMCs, taken 6.9 years after starting antiretroviral therapy. The source is a man in his thirties or forties with HIV. Here the CDR3 reads CASSQGDGGTDTQYF. DNA for the CDR3: TGTGCCAGCAGCCAAGGGGACGGGGGCACAGATACGCAGTATTTT.